What follows are 32 T cell receptor beta chains derived from one specimen sequenced in a study of low-dose radiotherapy and immunotherapy resistance in tumors (dated by TCRdb to 2022 to 2024). Sequencing instrument: Illumina HiSeq 2500. Superscript III and a set of TRAV- and TRBV-specific primers were used to synthesize first-strand cDNA, so that both TCRalpha and TCRbeta chains were covered. A roughly 18-cycle PCR with Phusion amplified the TCRs, pairing a constant-region primer with the adapter that was attached to the V primers. Using fastp trimming at Q25 and MiXCR clonotype assembly, TCRdb reanalyzed the public sequencing data and kept in-frame beta chains. Each entry merges the rows of one CDR3 protein and shows their most common DNA and genes. This sample is represented by 75,000 to 95,000 distinct CDR3 sequences; about 19% of them were singletons. The ten largest clones represent 5% to 7% of the sample.

Reading the label with the study, this specimen's time point is: before trial treatment. Sequences were derived from PBMCs, sampled before treatment. All receptors come from a male donor with prostate cancer.

As for this clonotype: A far larger clone is just one base off, so this is likely a read error. This rearrangement joins TRBV2 to TRBJ2-1, with 10 bases matching TRBD1. Germline CDR1 reads SNHLY; CDR2 reads FYNNEI. V was pared by 7 bases and J by 10 bases, with 13 bases of the junction left unmatched. The CDR3 contains 15 residues. The CDR3 coding sequence is TGTGCCAGCACCCAGGGACAGGGGATTTCGTACGAGCAGTTCTTC. It translates to CASTQGQGISYEQFF.

This clonotype showed up just a few times. The CDR3 sequence is CASSWGSGANVLTF. The CDR3, as DNA: TGTGCCAGCAGTTGGGGCTCTGGGGCCAACGTCCTGACTTTC. The J gene is TRBJ2-6, the V gene TRBV12-3 or TRBV12-4; D remains unclear. The CDR3 loop spans 14 amino acids. The V end was cut by 4 bases, the J end by 0 bases, with 4 bases between.

The chain employs TRBV20-1 and TRBJ2-7; 11 positions match TRBD2. CDR3 length: 14 residues. V trimming: 1 base; J trimming: 2 bases; junction bases outside the gene matches: 1. Germline V lookup: CDR1 DFQATT, CDR2 SNEGSKA (reference sequence). In DNA form, the CDR3 reads TGCAGTGCTAGAGTTAGCGGGGGGGCCTACGAGCAGTACTTC. Protein sequence: CSARVSGGAYEQYF.

This clonotype appeared many times. The V gene is TRBV6-2 or TRBV6-3, the J gene TRBJ2-3; 10 nucleotides line up with TRBD2. Germline CDR1 is MNHEY and CDR2 is SVGEGT. The junction had 14 bases not matched to a gene; V was cut back by 6 bases and J by 5 bases. This CDR3 contains 17 residues. The CDR3 spells CASSYPLAGSPGDTQYF. CDR3 nucleotides: TGTGCCAGCAGCTACCCACTAGCGGGAAGCCCCGGAGATACGCAGTATTTT.

This clonotype was recorded a few times. J is TRBJ2-2 and V is TRBV7-3; D is undetermined. This CDR3 has 14 residues. From germline, CDR1 is SGHTA and CDR2 FQGTGA. Trimming shortened V by 5 bases and J by 5 bases, and 12 bases separated the two germline ends. The CDR3 DNA follows: TGTGCCAGCAGCCCCCAAGTGAGAACCGGGGAGCTGTTTTTT. Translation gives CASSPQVRTGELFF.

Many counts were recorded for this clonotype. The chain recombines TRBV5-1 with TRBJ1-1, with TRBD1 as a possible D gene (6 bases). Germline V CDR1 and CDR2: SGHRS, YFSETQ. The CDR3 has 16 residues. Between the trimmed V and J ends, which lost 10 bases and 1 base, there was a span of 23 bases. As DNA, the CDR3 is TGCGCCGGGGAATCAGGGGAATTTTTCACGAACACTGAAGCTTTCTTT. Translation: CAGESGEFFTNTEAFF.

This clonotype was picked up many times. The V and J genes are TRBV9 and TRBJ2-2; D perhaps matches TRBD1 (5 bases). CDR3 length: 16 amino acids. V lost 0 bases, J lost 4 bases, and 13 bases lay in between. Germline CDR1 and CDR2: SGDLS and YYNGEE. The CDR3 DNA reads as TGTGCCAGCAGCGTAGACCAGGGCCGGCTCACCGGGGAGCTGTTTTTT. Its translation is CASSVDQGRLTGELFF.

This clonotype was seen many times. This sequence joins TRBV6-6 and TRBJ1-1; TRBD1 might be the D (6 bases). Trimming stripped 0 bases from V and 1 base from J, with 9 bases between. Germline values: CDR1 MNHNY, CDR2 SVGAGI (reference sequence). This CDR3 spans 15 amino acids. The CDR3 DNA sequence: TGTGCCAGCAGTTACTCGATAGGGGGGAACACTGAAGCTTTCTTT. Amino acids: CASSYSIGGNTEAFF.

This clonotype was recorded many times. The chain joins TRBV20-1 to TRBJ1-4, with 8 bases aligning to TRBD1. Looked up from germline, CDR1 is DFQATT and CDR2 is SNEGSKA (reference sequence). The CDR3 runs to 14 residues. J lost 8 bases, V lost 4 bases, and 9 bases had no gene match. CDR3 DNA: TGCAGTGCTACCGAGACAGGGGCAGAGGAAAAACTGTTTTTT. Translated: CSATETGAEEKLFF.

This clonotype was seen ten or more times. The chain links TRBV28 to TRBJ1-1; the D is unclear. V lost 6 bases to trimming and J lost 5 bases, with 10 bases between them. Per germline, CDR1 MDHEN and CDR2 SYDVKM. The CDR3 is 12 amino acids. CDR3 protein: CASSNRRTEAFF. CDR3 bases: TGTGCCAGCAGCAACAGAAGAACTGAAGCTTTCTTT.

This clonotype was seen at least ten times. The chain employs TRBV4-2 and TRBJ2-1; 9 bases agree with TRBD1. CDR3 size: 14 residues. The germline CDR1 and CDR2 sequences are LGHNA and YNFKEQ. The V gene end was trimmed by 6 bases and the J gene end by 8 bases; junction bases not matched to a gene: 8. This CDR3 reads CASRPRDRAHEQFF. CDR3 nucleotide sequence: TGTGCCAGCAGACCCCGGGACAGGGCACATGAGCAGTTCTTC.

This clonotype came up many times. The J gene is TRBJ1-5, the V gene TRBV18, with a weak D call TRBD1 (5 bases). There are 14 residues in the CDR3. V lost 2 bases and J lost 6, with 11 bases in between. Germline values: CDR1 KGHSH, CDR2 LQKENI. The CDR3 coding sequence is TGTGCCAGCTCACCAATGGGGGAAGCTCAGCCCCAGCATTTT. As protein: CASSPMGEAQPQHF.

This clonotype was seen ten or more times. This chain connects TRBV30 to TRBJ1-1; D is perhaps TRBD1 (6 bases). The CDR3 is made up of 15 amino acids. V shed 2 bases and J shed 3 bases, with 16 bases lying between them. Germline CDR1 GTSNPN, CDR2 SVGIG (reference sequence). Here the CDR3 DNA reads TGTGCCTGGAGTTTCAATTTAGGGGGGGACACTGAAGCTTTCTTT. Encoded protein: CAWSFNLGGDTEAFF.

At least ten counts were recorded for this clonotype. The rearrangement uses TRBV19 and TRBJ2-4; D is perhaps TRBD1 (5 bases). The germline gives CDR1 LNHDA, CDR2 SQIVND (reference sequence). This CDR3 is 15 amino acids long. V dropped 3 bases and J dropped 1 base, with 10 bases sitting between them. CDR3 sequence reads: CASSIPGLAKNIQYF. The CDR3 coding sequence is TGTGCCAGTAGTATCCCAGGGTTGGCCAAAAACATTCAGTACTTC.

This clonotype came up many times. This chain uses TRBV3-1 with TRBJ2-7; the D gene is possibly TRBD2 (6 bases). Deletions cut 3 bases from V and 6 bases from J, with 15 bases between. Germline V gene lookup returns CDR1 LGHDT and CDR2 YNNKEL (reference sequence). This CDR3 has 14 residues. CDR3 DNA: TGTGCCAGCAGCCAGCGGGGATCCGTGGTCGAGCAGTACTTC. Residues: CASSQRGSVVEQYF.

This clonotype appeared a few times. The chain joins TRBV18 to TRBJ2-2; 8 bases line up with TRBD1. Germline V gene data show CDR1 as KGHSH and CDR2 as LQKENI. The CDR3 is 15 residues long. J lost 5 bases, V lost 3 bases, and 5 bases had no gene match. CDR3 DNA sequence: TGTGCCAGCTCACCTGTTCAGGGGGCAACCGGGGAGCTGTTTTTT. Protein product: CASSPVQGATGELFF.

This clonotype has ten or more counts. V usage is TRBV11-2 and J usage is TRBJ2-7; unclear D gene. Between the trimmed V and J ends, which lost 0 bases and 1 base, there was a span of 10 bases. Germline-derived CDR1 and CDR2 are SGHAT and FQNNGV. This CDR3 comprises 15 residues. The CDR3 loop is CASSLDRGASYEQYF. The CDR3 DNA reads TGTGCCAGCAGCTTAGATCGCGGAGCTTCCTACGAGCAGTACTTC.

About this clonotype: A far more abundant clone sits one base away, making this likely a read error. The J gene is TRBJ2-4, the V gene TRBV24-1, with 9 bases fitting TRBD2. With V trimmed by 2 bases and J by 13 bases, 14 bases remained unmatched. The CDR3 is made up of 16 amino acids. The germline V gene has CDR1 KGHDR and CDR2 SFDVKD. The chain's CDR3 is CATSDSTLAGRNEQYF. The CDR3 DNA follows: TGTGCCACCAGTGATTCCACGCTAGCGGGGCGAAATGAGCAGTACTTC.

This clonotype has ten or more counts. This chain uses TRBV20-1 with TRBJ2-3; no firm D call. V was cut by 6 bases and J by 2 bases, with 12 bases left in between. CDR1 and CDR2 (germline): DFQATT, SNEGSKA (reference sequence). The CDR3 runs to 13 residues. CDR3 nucleotides: TGCAGTGCGGGATACCGGGCCACAGATACGCAGTATTTT. This codes for CSAGYRATDTQYF.

The table lists this clonotype with many counts. V is TRBV12-3 or TRBV12-4 and J is TRBJ1-2; no firm D call. V was cut by 6 bases and J by 4 bases, with 12 bases left in between. The CDR3 loop spans 13 amino acids. CDR3 bases: TGTGCCAGCAGATCATCGATGGCCTATGGCTACACCTTC. Translating gives CASRSSMAYGYTF.

This clonotype was counted ten times or more. The chain links TRBV12-3 or TRBV12-4 to TRBJ2-7, with 11 positions matching TRBD2. The CDR3 runs to 16 residues. The trim removed 5 bases at V and 3 bases at J, leaving 9 bases unmatched. The CDR3 region is CASSPSDLAGGYEQYF. In DNA form, the CDR3 reads TGTGCCAGCAGTCCCTCCGACCTAGCGGGGGGCTACGAGCAGTACTTC.

There are many counts of this clonotype. This rearrangement joins TRBV9 to TRBJ2-3; D gene ambiguous. Germline assignment: CDR1 SGDLS and CDR2 YYNGEE. The CDR3 sequence is 12 residues long. The V and J ends lost 0 bases and 9 bases respectively, with 8 bases between them. The CDR3 DNA is TGTGCCAGCAGCGTAGCCGGCGAAACGCAGTATTTT. As protein: CASSVAGETQYF. Based on the CDR3 plus reference TRBV9 and TRBJ2-3, the full variable domain is DSGVTQTPKHLITATGQRVTLRCSPRSGDLSVYWYQQSLDQGLQFLIQYYNGEERAKGNILERFSAQQFPDLHSELNLSSLELGDSALYFCASSVAGETQYFGPGTRLTVL.

In this sample, this clonotype turned up many times. This chain connects TRBV2 to TRBJ2-1, with 7 positions matching TRBD2. The trim removed 4 bases at V and 9 bases at J, leaving 12 bases unmatched. This CDR3 contains 15 residues. CDR1 and CDR2 (germline): SNHLY, FYNNEI. CDR3 DNA sequence: TGTGCCAGCAGTGCTAGTAGGGGCGGGGGTGGTGAGCAGTTCTTC. It is translated as CASSASRGGGGEQFF.

This clonotype was picked up a small number of times. The chain is built from TRBV3-1 and TRBJ1-5; no clear D gene. V gave up 2 bases and J gave up 4 bases, with 9 bases separating them. Per the germline V gene, CDR1 is LGHDT and CDR2 is YNNKEL (reference sequence). The CDR3 sequence is 14 residues long. CDR3 in amino acids: CASSQMMGNQPQHF. The CDR3 nucleotides are TGTGCCAGCAGCCAAATGATGGGAAATCAGCCCCAGCATTTT. The full variable domain, in which reference TRBV3-1 and TRBJ1-5 provide the parts outside the CDR3, is DTAVSQTPKYLVTQMGNDKSIKCEQNLGHDTMYWYKQDSKKFLKIMFSYNNKELIINETVPNRFSPKSPDKAHLNLHINSLELGDSAVYFCASSQMMGNQPQHFGDGTRLSIL.

The table lists this clonotype with many counts. The rearrangement joins TRBV6-1 to TRBJ1-6; 9 positions match TRBD1. The CDR3 is made up of 18 amino acids. Losses at the gene ends were 11 bases for V and 0 bases for J; bases not matched to a gene: 14. Per the germline V gene, CDR1 is MNHNS and CDR2 is SASEGT. The chain's CDR3 is CAALGQGAESSYNSPLHF. For the CDR3, the DNA is TGTGCCGCACTGGGACAGGGAGCCGAGAGCTCCTATAATTCACCCCTCCACTTT.

In the case of this clonotype: With a far larger clone one base away, a read error is the likely cause. The rearrangement joins TRBV6-2 or TRBV6-3 to TRBJ1-2; 11 positions match TRBD1. The CDR3 covers 15 residues. Germline V gene sequence: CDR1 MNHEY, CDR2 SVGEGT. The CDR3 here is CASSPRTGGDYGHTF. The CDR3 region has the DNA TGTGCCAGCAGCCCACGGACAGGGGGCGACTATGGCCACACCTTC.

About this clonotype itself: A read error is likely here: a far larger clone is one base away. The chain uses TRBV24-1 and TRBJ2-3; 7 bases are shared with TRBD1. The J call could be wrong; TRBJ2-7 is a better fit for the DNA end. CDR1 and CDR2 from the germline V gene are KGHDR and SFDVKD. The length of the CDR3 is 17 residues. The CDR3 protein is CATSDGAGTEFYNEQYF. The CDR3 DNA reads TGTGCCACCAGTGATGGAGCCGGGACAGAGTTCTACAATGAGCAGTACTTC.

This clonotype has a count of ten or more. The chain combines TRBV18 with TRBJ2-5; D ambiguous. This CDR3 contains 12 residues. V lost 1 base and J 3 bases, leaving 3 bases between the germline ends. Germline V gene lookup returns CDR1 KGHSH and CDR2 LQKENI. The CDR3 nucleotides read TGTGCCAGCTCACCACGGGAAGAGACCCAGTACTTC. Its translation is CASSPREETQYF.

This clonotype was seen at least ten times. The V call is TRBV24-1, the J call TRBJ2-1; 9 nucleotides match TRBD2. The CDR3 consists of 15 residues. In germline, CDR1 is KGHDR, CDR2 SFDVKD. V lost 11 bases and J lost 0; bases outside the gene matches: 7. CDR3 residues: CAISTSGNSYNEQFF. The CDR3 coding sequence is TGTGCCATCTCGACTAGCGGCAACTCCTACAATGAGCAGTTCTTC.

This clonotype was recorded many times. The V call is TRBV19, the J call TRBJ1-1, with TRBD1 identical over 9 bases. The V and J ends lost 1 base and 1 base, in that order; junction bases with no gene match: 13. Per the germline V gene, CDR1 is LNHDA and CDR2 is SQIVND (reference sequence). This CDR3 has 19 residues. This CDR3 is CASSIARTGDIRTNTEAFF. The CDR3 bases are TGTGCCAGTAGTATAGCTCGGACAGGGGATATTCGTACGAACACTGAAGCTTTCTTT.

This clonotype was counted ten times or more. This chain links TRBV11-2 with TRBJ1-1; TRBD1 aligns across 10 bases. The CDR3 spans 13 residues. V trimming: 7 bases; J trimming: 5 bases; junction bases outside the gene matches: 4. Germline V gene lookup returns CDR1 SGHAT and CDR2 FQNNGV. CDR3: CASTGQGVTEAFF. The CDR3 nucleotides are TGTGCCAGCACCGGACAGGGGGTGACTGAAGCTTTCTTT.

This clonotype was seen repeatedly, ten times or more. This chain links TRBV15 with TRBJ2-3, with D possibly matching TRBD2 (5 bases). The CDR3 totals 15 residues. V was pared by 4 bases and J by 0 bases, with 11 bases between. The germline V gene encodes CDR1 LNHNV and CDR2 YYDKDF (reference sequence). The CDR3 loop is CATSTRDTSTDTQYF. CDR3 coding DNA: TGTGCCACCAGCACACGGGATACTAGCACAGATACGCAGTATTTT.